The sequence of this TCR beta chain was determined in a study of CD8+CD57+ T cells in acquired aplastic anemia. Only patients with CD8+CD57+ cell expansion on flow cytometry were chosen for sequencing. Patients, without exception, had severe acquired aplastic anemia. Prior therapy had not been administered to any patient at the time of blood sampling. Findings and caveats of the study: It was found that twenty-nine CD8+ CDR3 sequences were shared between patients and controls.

Genomic DNA was employed as the template in profiling TCR beta VDJ and CDR3. MiXCR was run by TCRdb on the reads, yielding one entry per CDR3 protein. The repertoire holds about 120,000 distinct CDR3 sequences, 55% to 70% seen once, with roughly 28% in the top ten. This clonotype was recorded a few times. Its antigen is not identified. Between the trimmed V and J ends, which lost 6 bases and 2 bases, there was a span of 14 bases. The CDR3 totals 15 residues. Material for sequencing was sorted CD4+, CD8+, or CD8+CD57+ T cells (not recorded which) from PBMCs. The chain recombines TRBV12-3 or TRBV12-4 with TRBJ2-1; D remains ambiguous. The clonotype was recovered from a human donor with aplastic anemia. CDR3 sequence reads: CASSPFGDAYNEQFF. In DNA form, the CDR3 reads TGTGCCAGCAGCCCCTTCGGAGATGCCTACAATGAGCAGTTCTTC.